This T cell receptor beta chain was sequenced during a study of identifying expanded T cells in peripheral blood. The protocol was immunoSEQ multiplex PCR, while the TCRdb copy is restricted to in-frame clones and leaves out a portion. The sample records roughly 120,000 clones, about 85% being singletons. Per the germline V gene, CDR1 is LNHDA and CDR2 is SQIVND (reference sequence). The CDR3 consists of 17 residues. Trimming removed 6 bases from V and 4 bases from J; junction bases left unmatched: 10. This chain uses TRBV19 with TRBJ2-5; TRBD2 matches 14 bases. This TCR was sampled from a person between 18 and 75 years old in good health. The sample was blood. CDR3 sequence: CASSSSYGLAGGETQYF. CDR3 bases: TGTGCCAGTAGCTCGAGCTACGGACTAGCGGGGGGAGAGACCCAGTACTTC. The full variable domain, in which reference TRBV19 and TRBJ2-5 provide the parts outside the CDR3, is DGGITQSPKYLFRKEGQNVTLSCEQNLNHDAMYWYRQDPGQGLRLIYYSQIVNDFQKGDIAEGYSVSREKKESFPLTVTSAQKNPTAFYLCASSSSYGLAGGETQYFGPGTRLLVL.